This passage covers 4 T cell receptor beta chains from one sample sequenced in a study of cytomegalovirus exposure and HLA in healthy donors. Primers included in the PCR were 60 Vbeta and 13 Jbeta primers. The assay was immunoSEQ multiplex PCR, and TCRdb's table has in-frame clones only and misses some. The sample records 140,000 to 150,000 clones, 75% being singletons. The sample comprised PBMCs. Source of these receptors: a man aged 25-45 years in good health and CMV-seronegative.

The chain uses TRBV6-1 and TRBJ2-1; D is perhaps TRBD2 (5 bases). V was clipped by 1 base and J by 2 bases, with 9 bases between them. From germline, CDR1 is MNHNS and CDR2 SASEGT. The CDR3 is made up of 15 amino acids. CDR3 coding DNA: TGTGCCAGCAGTGAAGAGTGGCGGGCCTACAATGAGCAGTTCTTC. Residues: CASSEEWRAYNEQFF.

This clone was seen only once. The J gene is TRBJ2-1, the V gene TRBV5-4; TRBD2 matches at 7 bases. Unmatched junction bases numbered 6, after V lost 1 base and J lost 8 bases. Germline CDR1 and CDR2: SGHNT and YYREEE (reference sequence). The CDR3 extends over 14 amino acids. The CDR3, as DNA: TGTGCCAGCAGCTTGCTTCAGGGAGGGGATGAGCAGTTCTTC. It specifies CASSLLQGGDEQFF.

This clone was found a few times. Other DNA sequences in the same sample also yield this CDR3. V gene TRBV7-9 combines with J gene TRBJ1-5, with a tentative D call TRBD1 (5 bases). The CDR3 runs 15 residues. Germline CDR1 reads SEHNR; CDR2 reads FQNEAQ (reference sequence). The V end lost 5 bases, the J end lost 0 bases, and 11 bases lay between the germline ends. The CDR3 sequence: CASSLTGDSNQPQHF. DNA for the CDR3: TGTGCCAGCAGCCTCACAGGAGATAGCAATCAGCCCCAGCATTTT.

This chain connects TRBV7-9 to TRBJ2-1, with TRBD2 matching 9 bases. In germline, CDR1 is SEHNR, CDR2 FQNEAQ (reference sequence). Losses at the gene ends were 2 bases for V and 9 bases for J; bases not matched to a gene: 11. The CDR3 contains 16 residues. The CDR3 here is CASSLLAGTYMGEQFF. CDR3 nucleotides: TGTGCCAGCAGCTTACTAGCGGGGACCTACATGGGTGAGCAGTTCTTC.